These 20 T cell receptor beta chains share one sample of origin, sequenced in a study of OX40 agonist ivuxolimab in advanced cancers. Data came from immunoSEQ multiplex PCR; TCRdb stores just in-frame clones and leaves some out. The sample holds fewer than 55,000 clones, roughly 80% seen once. The specimen comprised CD4+ or CD8+ T cells sorted from blood, sampled in a trial of the OX40 agonist ivuxolimab. The receptors come from an adult with an advanced solid tumor such as melanoma, head and neck, liver or kidney cancer.

The J gene is TRBJ1-1, the V gene TRBV7-2; D uncertain. Germline values: CDR1 SGHTA, CDR2 FQGNSA. Trimming removed 1 base at V and 2 bases at J, with 5 bases between. This CDR3 region has 13 residues. CDR3 DNA sequence: TGTGCCAGCAGCTTAGGATATAACACTGAAGCTTTCTTT. Its protein is CASSLGYNTEAFF.

The gene calls are TRBV9 and TRBJ2-3, with unresolved D. The CDR3 contains 17 residues. Germline-derived CDR1 and CDR2 are SGDLS and YYNGEE. Trimming left V 4 bases short and J 2 bases short, with 20 bases between. CDR3 coding DNA: TGTGCCAGCAGCCCTCCGGAGTCAGCGTTCGTCACAGATACGCAGTATTTT. It codes for CASSPPESAFVTDTQYF.

The chain carries TRBV12-5 and TRBJ2-1; 7 bases fit TRBD2. The CDR3 is made up of 17 amino acids. The germline gives CDR1 LGHNT, CDR2 FRNRAP. Unmatched junction bases numbered 16, after V lost 6 bases and J lost 5 bases. The CDR3 reads CASGLRTAGADNNEQFF. CDR3 in DNA: TGTGCTAGTGGCTTGCGAACGGCGGGAGCAGATAACAATGAGCAGTTCTTC.

CDR3 amino acids: CASSAPPGTGPLEKLFF. The CDR3 DNA reads as TGTGCCAGCAGTGCGCCACCCGGGACAGGGCCCCTCGAAAAACTGTTTTTT. This chain joins TRBV6-1 and TRBJ1-4; 9 bases map to TRBD1. Germline V gene lookup returns CDR1 MNHNS and CDR2 SASEGT. The CDR3 contains 17 residues. The junction had 14 bases not matched to a gene; V was cut back by 4 bases and J by 8 bases.

The chain uses TRBV19 and TRBJ1-6; D not resolved. Trimming cost V 9 bases and J 7 bases, with 10 bases left between them. Germline V gene sequence: CDR1 LNHDA, CDR2 SQIVND (reference sequence). The CDR3 covers 12 residues. Here the CDR3 reads CASASANSPLHF. The CDR3 bases are TGTGCCAGCGCCTCAGCGAATTCACCCCTCCACTTT.

The chain is built from TRBV2 and TRBJ2-3, with no clear D. Trimming took off 7 bases at V and 1 base at J, with 24 bases between the two ends. The germline gives CDR1 SNHLY, CDR2 FYNNEI. The CDR3 runs to 18 residues. The CDR3 is CASTLRRVAGAGTDTQYF. The CDR3 nucleotides are TGTGCCAGCACCCTAAGGAGAGTGGCAGGCGCCGGCACAGATACGCAGTATTTT.

This clone was found a few times. Other nucleotide sequences in the sample specify the same CDR3. The chain is built from TRBV5-4 and TRBJ1-2; D not resolved. V lost 2 bases and J lost 4, with 12 bases in between. Germline CDR1 and CDR2: SGHNT and YYREEE (reference sequence). This CDR3 spans 14 amino acids. The CDR3: CASSFGRGGYGYTF. The CDR3 DNA is TGTGCCAGCAGCTTTGGTCGGGGTGGCTATGGCTACACCTTC.

This chain's CDR3 is CASSLAASQADTQYF. The DNA of the CDR3 is TGTGCCAGCAGCTTGGCCGCCAGTCAGGCAGATACGCAGTATTTT. The genes are TRBV5-8 and TRBJ2-3, with D uncertain. The CDR3 totals 15 residues. CDR1 SGHTS and CDR2 YDEGEE come from the germline V gene. The V end lost 0 bases, the J end lost 4 bases, and 12 bases lay between the germline ends.

The chain is built from TRBV30 and TRBJ1-3, with a weak D call TRBD1 (5 bases). This CDR3 region has 14 residues. Trimming removed 2 bases from V and 2 bases from J, with 10 bases in between. Germline-derived CDR1 and CDR2 are GTSNPN and SVGIG (reference sequence). CDR3 DNA: TGTGCCTGGAGTTTGGCAGGGCCTGGAAACACCATATATTTT. Translated, it gives CAWSLAGPGNTIYF.

The chain is built from TRBV4-3 and TRBJ1-4, with 7 nucleotides matching TRBD1. CDR3 length: 16 residues. J was trimmed by 4 bases and V by 0 bases; bases with no gene match: 5. Germline assignment: CDR1 LGHNA and CDR2 YSLEER. As DNA, the CDR3 is TGCGCCAGCAGCCAAGAGCCCGGGACAGTTAATGAAAAACTGTTTTTT. Amino acids: CASSQEPGTVNEKLFF.

The chain couples TRBV27 to TRBJ1-1, with a tentative D call TRBD1 (6 bases). Germline V gene data show CDR1 as MNHEY and CDR2 as SMNVEV (reference sequence). The V and J ends lost 4 bases and 11 bases respectively, with 17 bases between them. The CDR3 length is 13 residues. CDR3 nucleotides: TGTGCCAGCAGTTCAGAGGGGGGCCTGGCGGCTTTCTTT. Residues: CASSSEGGLAAFF.

V usage is TRBV30 and J usage is TRBJ1-5; perhaps TRBD1 as D (5 bases). CDR1 is GTSNPN and CDR2 is SVGIG in the germline V gene (reference sequence). CDR3 size: 14 residues. V lost 2 bases and J lost 0, with 8 bases in between. The CDR3 bases are TGTGCCTGGAGTTCAGGGTATAGCAATCAGCCCCAGCATTTT. Its protein is CAWSSGYSNQPQHF.

This sequence joins TRBV7-6 and TRBJ2-5; D unresolved. The CDR3 consists of 13 residues. V was shortened by 3 bases and J by 4 bases, with 9 bases between the two germline ends. The germline gives CDR1 SGHVS, CDR2 FNYEAQ. DNA for the CDR3: TGTGCCAGCAGCTTCGGCCCGGTAGAGACCCAGTACTTC. This sequence encodes CASSFGPVETQYF.

V gene TRBV11-1 combines with J gene TRBJ1-3; D ambiguous. Germline V CDR1 and CDR2: SGHAT, FQDESV (reference sequence). V was pared by 2 bases and J by 0 bases, with 5 bases between. The CDR3 contains 14 residues. This CDR3 is CASSLSRSGNTIYF. The CDR3 DNA reads TGTGCCAGCAGCTTAAGCCGCTCTGGAAACACCATATATTTT.

The V gene is TRBV14, the J gene TRBJ2-7, with 9 nucleotides matching TRBD2. With 4 bases clipped from V and 2 bases from J, the junction kept 12 bases outside the gene matches. CDR3 length: 17 residues. Germline loops: CDR1 SGHDN, CDR2 FVKESK. CDR3: CASSPTTRASGTYEQYF. CDR3 sequence (DNA): TGTGCCAGCAGCCCCACAACTCGGGCTAGCGGGACCTACGAGCAGTACTTC.

The CDR3 reads CASSYRQGVGQETQYF. CDR3 nucleotides: TGTGCCAGCAGCTACCGACAGGGTGTAGGGCAAGAGACCCAGTACTTC. The rearrangement uses TRBV7-7 and TRBJ2-5; 7 bases are shared with TRBD1. V was clipped by 4 bases and J by 2 bases; unmatched bases: 10. CDR3 length equals 16 residues. In germline, CDR1 is SSHAT, CDR2 FNYEAQ (reference sequence).

The chain is built from TRBV27 and TRBJ2-7, with TRBD1 identical over 8 bases. CDR1 and CDR2 (germline): MNHEY, SMNVEV (reference sequence). With 6 bases clipped from V and 3 bases from J, the junction kept 4 bases outside the gene matches. This CDR3 is 13 amino acids long. The CDR3 nucleotides read TGTGCCAGCAGGACAGGGGCGCGCTACGAGCAGTACTTC. Translating it yields CASRTGARYEQYF.

The chain's CDR3 is CSVEYLRDRGLETQYF. DNA for the CDR3: TGCAGCGTTGAATATTTACGGGACAGGGGGCTGGAGACCCAGTACTTC. The chain links TRBV29-1 to TRBJ2-5, with 12 nucleotides matching TRBD1. The germline V gene has CDR1 SQVTM and CDR2 ANQGSEA. V lost 2 bases to trimming and J lost 5 bases; unmatched junction nucleotides: 9. This CDR3 has 16 amino acids.

The genes are TRBV5-6 and TRBJ2-1; the D call may be TRBD1 or TRBD2 (5 bases each). The ends were cut back, 0 bases at V and 4 bases at J, with 17 bases in the middle. There are 17 residues in the CDR3. Germline V gene data show CDR1 as SGHDT and CDR2 as YYEEEE. Here the CDR3 DNA reads TGTGCCAGCAGCTTGGCCGGTGGAGAGGGACCATACAATGAGCAGTTCTTC. Its translation: CASSLAGGEGPYNEQFF.

This clone was counted only a few times. This chain joins TRBV20-1 and TRBJ1-1; D remains unclear. Germline V gene sequence: CDR1 DFQATT, CDR2 SNEGSKA (reference sequence). V was trimmed by 8 bases and J by 3 bases, leaving 4 bases between them. The CDR3 length is 9 residues. The CDR3 sequence: CSIDTEAFF. DNA for the CDR3: TGCAGTATCGACACTGAAGCTTTCTTT.